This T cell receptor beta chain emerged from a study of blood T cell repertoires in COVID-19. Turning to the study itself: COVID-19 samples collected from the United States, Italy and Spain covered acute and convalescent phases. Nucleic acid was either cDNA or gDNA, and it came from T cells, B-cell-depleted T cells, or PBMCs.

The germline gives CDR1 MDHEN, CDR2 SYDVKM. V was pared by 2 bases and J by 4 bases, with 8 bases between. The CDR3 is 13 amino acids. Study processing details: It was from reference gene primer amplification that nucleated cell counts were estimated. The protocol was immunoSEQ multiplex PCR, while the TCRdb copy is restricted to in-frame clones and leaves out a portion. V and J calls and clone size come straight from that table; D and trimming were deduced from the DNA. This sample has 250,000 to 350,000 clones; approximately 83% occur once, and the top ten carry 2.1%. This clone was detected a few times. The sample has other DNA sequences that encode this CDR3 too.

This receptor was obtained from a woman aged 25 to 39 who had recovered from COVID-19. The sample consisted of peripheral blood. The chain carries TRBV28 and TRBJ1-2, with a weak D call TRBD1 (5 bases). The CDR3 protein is CASSLPGGYGYTF. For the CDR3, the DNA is TGTGCCAGCAGTTTACCCGGGGGCTATGGCTACACCTTC.